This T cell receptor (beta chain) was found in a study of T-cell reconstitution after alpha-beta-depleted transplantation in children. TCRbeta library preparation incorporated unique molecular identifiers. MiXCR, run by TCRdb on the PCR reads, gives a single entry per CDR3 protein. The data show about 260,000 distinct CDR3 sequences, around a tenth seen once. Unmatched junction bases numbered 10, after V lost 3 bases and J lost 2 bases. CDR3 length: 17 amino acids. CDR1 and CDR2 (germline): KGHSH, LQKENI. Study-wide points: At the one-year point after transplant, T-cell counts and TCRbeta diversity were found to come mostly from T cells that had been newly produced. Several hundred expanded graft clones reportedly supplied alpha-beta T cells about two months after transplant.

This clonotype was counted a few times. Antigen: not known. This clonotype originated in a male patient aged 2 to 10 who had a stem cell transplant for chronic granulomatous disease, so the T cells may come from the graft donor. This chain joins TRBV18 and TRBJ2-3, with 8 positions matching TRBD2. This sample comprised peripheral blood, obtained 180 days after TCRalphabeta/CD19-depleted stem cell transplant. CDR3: CASSPLAQRGPTDTQYF. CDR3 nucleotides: TGTGCCAGCTCACCCCTGGCCCAGCGGGGGCCCACAGATACGCAGTATTTT.